The clone carrying this TCR beta chain was counted between two and nine times. The antigen is not known. This sample was included in a study of T-cell reconstitution after alpha-beta-depleted transplantation in children. Unique molecular identifiers were incorporated during preparation of the TCRbeta library. A single record per CDR3 protein comes from TCRdb applying MiXCR to the PCR reads. Of some 80,000 distinct CDR3 sequences listed, around 18% are singletons. Study-wide results and limits: T-cell numbers and diversity one year post-transplant derived largely from freshly generated T cells. Surviving recipient cells, namely T cells and thymic progenitors, were the source of high day-60 TCRbeta diversity in some patients.

The material was PBMCs, mostly from graft donor cells, obtained 360 days after TCRalphabeta/CD19-depleted stem cell transplant. The clonotype was recovered from a male patient between 2 and 15 years old who had a stem cell transplant for acute lymphoblastic leukemia, so the T cells may come from the graft donor.

CDR3 amino acids: CAISETQTAETQYF. The CDR3 region has the DNA TGTGCCATCAGTGAGACCCAGACAGCGGAGACCCAGTACTTC. V and J are TRBV10-3 and TRBJ2-5, with a weak D call TRBD1 (5 bases). The germline V gene has CDR1 ENHRY and CDR2 SYGVKD. V lost 2 bases, J lost 5 bases, and 12 bases lay in between. There are 14 residues in the CDR3.